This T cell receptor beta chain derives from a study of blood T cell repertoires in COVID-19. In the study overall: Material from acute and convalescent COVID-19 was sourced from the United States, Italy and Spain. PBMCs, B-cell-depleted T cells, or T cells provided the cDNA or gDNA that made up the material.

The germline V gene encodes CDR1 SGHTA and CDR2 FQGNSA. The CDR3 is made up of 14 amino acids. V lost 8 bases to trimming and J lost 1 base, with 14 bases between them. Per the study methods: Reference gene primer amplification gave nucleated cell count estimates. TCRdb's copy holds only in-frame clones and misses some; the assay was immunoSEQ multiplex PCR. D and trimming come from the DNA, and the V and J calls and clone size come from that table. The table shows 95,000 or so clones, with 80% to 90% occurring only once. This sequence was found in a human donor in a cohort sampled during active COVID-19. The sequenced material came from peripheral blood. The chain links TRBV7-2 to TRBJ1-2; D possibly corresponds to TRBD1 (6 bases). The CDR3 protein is CASGRTEINYGYTF. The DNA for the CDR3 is TGTGCCAGCGGGCGGACAGAGATTAACTATGGCTACACCTTC.